The present entry profiles one T cell receptor (beta chain) with its context. Its antigen is undetermined. Genomic DNA was employed as the template in profiling TCR beta VDJ and CDR3. Via MiXCR, TCRdb re-called the reads, giving one row per CDR3 protein. The data contain around 170,000 distinct CDR3 sequences, roughly half of them singletons. The length of the CDR3 is 13 residues. Germline V CDR1 and CDR2: SGDLS, YYNGEE. The J segment lost 6 bases and the V segment lost 4 bases, leaving 5 bases of the junction unmatched. Patients chosen for sequencing had CD8+CD57+ cells that had expanded, as shown by flow cytometry. Every one of the patients had aplastic anemia (severe, acquired). The data are from a study of CD8+CD57+ T cells in acquired aplastic anemia. About the research overall: On average, sorted CD4+ and CD8+ cells gave roughly 3 ug of DNA. Study conclusions and caveats: The study identified 25 to 30 CD8+ CDR3 sequences shared by patients and controls.

This chain uses TRBV9 with TRBJ2-7, with TRBD2 matching 9 bases. This clonotype originated in a human donor with aplastic anemia. Material for sequencing was sorted CD4+, CD8+, or CD8+CD57+ T cells (not recorded which) from PBMCs. The chain's CDR3 is CASSLAGAGEQYF. DNA for the CDR3: TGTGCCAGCAGCTTAGCGGGAGCGGGCGAGCAGTACTTC.